Given below is one T cell receptor (beta chain) in context. These data are taken from a study of blood T cell repertoires in COVID-19. Study details: Specimens from acute and convalescent COVID-19 originated in the United States, Italy and Spain. T cells, B-cell-depleted T cells, or PBMCs provided the cDNA or gDNA that served as material.

Trimming left V 1 base short and J 9 bases short, with 10 bases between. The CDR3 is 13 residues long. From germline, CDR1 is LGHDT and CDR2 YNNKEL (reference sequence). Study processing details: Reference gene primer amplification gave nucleated cell count estimates. TCRdb keeps only in-frame clones here, not all; method: immunoSEQ multiplex PCR. V, J and clone size are taken as reported in that table, and D and trimming were inferred from the DNA itself. The data hold approximately 210,000 clones, with 80% to 90% observed a single time. The source is a woman in her sixties or seventies with acute or convalescent COVID-19. Sequenced: peripheral blood. The chain recombines TRBV3-1 (or the pseudogene TRBV3-2) with TRBJ2-4; TRBD2 might be the D (5 bases). CDR3 nucleotide sequence: TGTGCCAGCAGCCAAGTTAGCGCGTCCATTCAGTACTTC. Its translation is CASSQVSASIQYF.